A single TCR beta chain is shown here with its context. The antigen remains unidentified. The study extracted total RNA from unfractionated whole blood. CDR3 size: 15 residues. V was cut by 1 base and J by 4 bases, with 16 bases left in between. Germline CDR1 GTSNPN, CDR2 SVGIG (reference sequence). TCRdb re-derived calls from the 5' RACE reads in MiXCR, one entry per CDR3 protein. The sample has 95,000 to 120,000 distinct CDR3 sequences; more than 15% are singletons. The sample comes from a study of human T cells and chemical hapten exposure. The overall study: TCR yields per sample varied mostly from small pooled library volume differences. Study-wide points: DPC sensitization produced no change in TCRs with frequency above 1 in 1000.

The TCR comes from a human donor in good health. The gene calls are TRBV30 and TRBJ1-1, with a possible D match to TRBD1 (6 bases). In DNA form, the CDR3 reads TGTGCCTGGAGTGCCCGATCAGGGGTTGGCACTGAAGCTTTCTTT. Its translation: CAWSARSGVGTEAFF.